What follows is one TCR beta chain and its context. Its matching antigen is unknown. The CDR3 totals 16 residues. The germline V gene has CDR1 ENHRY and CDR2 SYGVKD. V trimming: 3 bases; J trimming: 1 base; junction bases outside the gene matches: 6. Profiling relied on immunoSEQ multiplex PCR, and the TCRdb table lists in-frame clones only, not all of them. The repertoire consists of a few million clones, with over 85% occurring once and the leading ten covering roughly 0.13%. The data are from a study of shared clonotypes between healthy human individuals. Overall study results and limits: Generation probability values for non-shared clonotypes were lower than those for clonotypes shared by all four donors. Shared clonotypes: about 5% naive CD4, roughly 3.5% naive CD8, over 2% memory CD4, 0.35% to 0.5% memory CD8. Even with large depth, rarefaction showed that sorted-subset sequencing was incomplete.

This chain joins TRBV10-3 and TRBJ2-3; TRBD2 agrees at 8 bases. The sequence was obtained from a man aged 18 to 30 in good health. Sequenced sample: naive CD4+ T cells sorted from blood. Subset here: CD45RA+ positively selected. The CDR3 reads CAISDSPTSGTDTQYF. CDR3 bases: TGTGCCATCAGTGACTCCCCGACTAGCGGCACAGATACGCAGTATTTT.